This entry lists 6 T cell receptor beta chains sequenced from one sample in a study of CXCR3-negative and CXCR3-positive naive CD8 T cells. Notes on the study in general: The study found more hydrophobic TRB CDR3s in CXCR3-positive naive cells than in CXCR3-negative naive cells.

Carrying UMI labels, the TRB cDNA libraries were prepared through 5' RACE. With the 5' RACE reads reprocessed, TCRdb shows one record per CDR3 protein and no DNA. The clone table shows roughly 130,000 distinct CDR3 sequences, with the ten largest holding 0.5% to 0.6%. Their target antigens are unknown. Input material: naive CXCR3+ CD8+ T cells from blood. Subset in this sample: CD45RO-CCR7+CD27+CD95- naive CD8+ T cells expressing CXCR3 (TNR3+). The origin of the receptors is a human donor in good health. Some clones in this sample may be carry-over from other donors' samples.

The chain links TRBV3-1 to TRBJ1-2. CDR1 LGHDT and CDR2 YNNKEL come from the germline V gene (reference sequence). This CDR3 region has 12 residues. CDR3 amino acids: CASSLDAVDYTF.

The V call is TRBV11-3, the J call TRBJ2-7. Germline values: CDR1 SGHNT, CDR2 YENEEA. The length of the CDR3 is 14 residues. CDR3 loop: CASSLGSNSDEQYF.

The V call is TRBV12-3 or TRBV12-4, the J call TRBJ2-2; the TCRdb D gene call, TRBD2, has no DNA to confirm it. The CDR3 extends over 17 amino acids. The CDR3 here is CASRRTSGRADTGELFF.

The chain joins TRBV10-3 to TRBJ2-5; TCRdb selects TRBD1, and the lack of DNA leaves this call unchecked. There are 14 residues in the CDR3. Germline CDR1 ENHRY, CDR2 SYGVKD. The CDR3 loop is CAISDSTGEETQYF.

The rearrangement links TRBV27 to TRBJ2-7; without DNA, the TCRdb call of TRBD1 cannot be checked. Germline lookup yields CDR1 MNHEY and CDR2 SMNVEV (reference sequence). The length of the CDR3 is 15 residues. The chain's CDR3 is CASSRGAGESYEQYF.

V usage is TRBV19 and J usage is TRBJ2-3. The CDR3 extends over 13 amino acids. Germline-derived CDR1 and CDR2 are LNHDA and SQIVND (reference sequence). The CDR3 sequence is CASSIAGTDTQYF.